This T cell receptor beta chain was captured in a study of T cell responses to AZD1222 COVID-19 vaccine. Germline loops: CDR1 SGHTA, CDR2 FQGNSA. Deletions cut 5 bases from V and 2 bases from J, with 13 bases between. CDR3 length: 15 residues. Generated by immunoSEQ multiplex PCR, the TCRdb table keeps only in-frame clones and is missing some. This table has 150,000 to 250,000 clones, roughly 92% appearing once. This sequence originates from an adult who received the AZD1222 COVID-19 vaccine. The specimen comprised peripheral blood, sampled 28 days after the second AZD1222 dose. The chain couples TRBV7-2 to TRBJ2-1; possibly TRBD2 for D (5 bases). The DNA for the CDR3 is TGTGCCAGCAGCACCTTCCCGGGAACCTACAATGAGCAGTTCTTC. This codes for CASSTFPGTYNEQFF.